One sample yielded the 11 T cell receptor beta chains listed below, sequenced in a study of shared clonotypes between healthy human individuals. The data were produced by immunoSEQ multiplex PCR, yet TCRdb's version contains in-frame clones alone and is incomplete. The sample records some 1.5 million clones, approximately 96% being singletons. The sample taken for sequencing was naive CD4+ T cells sorted from blood. The sample's subset: CD45RA+ positively selected. Source of these receptors: a man aged 30-40 years in good health.

There are a few counts of this clone. The sample has other DNA sequences that encode this CDR3 too. The chain uses TRBV28 and TRBJ2-7, with TRBD2 matching over 7 bases. V shed 2 bases and J 2 bases; nucleotides not matched to a gene: 0. The length of the CDR3 is 13 residues. Per germline, CDR1 MDHEN and CDR2 SYDVKM. As DNA, the CDR3 is TGTGCCAGCAGTTTAGCGGGGGCCTACGAGCAGTACTTC. Translation gives CASSLAGAYEQYF.

This sequence joins TRBV2 and TRBJ1-2; D is unclear. V lost 7 bases and J lost 4, with 13 bases in between. CDR1 SNHLY and CDR2 FYNNEI come from the germline V gene. The CDR3 length is 13 residues. CDR3 region: CASTFGQPYGYTF. The CDR3, as DNA: TGTGCCAGCACCTTCGGGCAGCCCTATGGCTACACCTTC.

This rearrangement joins TRBV11-2 to TRBJ1-4; D may be TRBD1 (6 bases). In germline, CDR1 is SGHAT, CDR2 FQNNGV. CDR3 length: 16 residues. The V end lost 1 base, the J end lost 0 bases, and 9 bases lay between the germline ends. The CDR3 reads CASSLGQGSTNEKLFF. CDR3 DNA: TGTGCCAGCAGCTTAGGGCAGGGGTCAACTAATGAAAAACTGTTTTTT.

The chain carries TRBV6-6 and TRBJ2-1; tentatively, D is TRBD2 (6 bases). The V end was cut by 7 bases, the J end by 7 bases, with 20 bases between. The CDR3 length is 15 residues. Germline CDR1 MNHNY, CDR2 SVGAGI (reference sequence). CDR3 region: CASKGSGFSSNEQFF. The CDR3, as DNA: TGTGCCAGCAAGGGGAGCGGGTTTTCATCAAATGAGCAGTTCTTC.

This chain joins TRBV2 and TRBJ2-1; 8 nucleotides line up with TRBD2. This CDR3 spans 13 amino acids. The ends lost 7 bases at V and 5 bases at J; junction bases unmatched: 4. CDR1 and CDR2 (germline): SNHLY, FYNNEI. The CDR3 reads CASNSGVNNEQFF. CDR3 DNA sequence: TGTGCCAGCAATAGCGGGGTTAACAATGAGCAGTTCTTC.

V gene TRBV5-4 combines with J gene TRBJ2-7, with TRBD2 identical over 7 bases. The germline V gene has CDR1 SGHNT and CDR2 YYREEE (reference sequence). The CDR3 is made up of 13 amino acids. After removal of 2 bases from V and 3 bases from J, the junction contained 2 bases not matched to a gene. Here the CDR3 reads CASSLLASYEQYF. The CDR3 nucleotides read TGTGCCAGCAGCTTACTAGCGAGCTACGAGCAGTACTTC.

The chain joins TRBV5-6 to TRBJ2-2; 8 nucleotides match TRBD2. Per the germline V gene, CDR1 is SGHDT and CDR2 is YYEEEE. The CDR3 loop spans 16 amino acids. V dropped 1 base and J dropped 5; count of bases not matched to a gene: 7. The CDR3: CASSLSGRVNTGELFF. The CDR3 DNA reads as TGTGCCAGCAGCTTGTCCGGGAGGGTCAATACCGGGGAGCTGTTTTTT.

Points on this clone: A junction end diverges from the germline sequence, so it may reflect a read error. The V call is TRBV7-7, the J call TRBJ1-5; 8 bases are a match to TRBD1. Germline V CDR1 and CDR2: SSHAT, FNYEAQ (reference sequence). This CDR3 is 18 amino acids long. The CDR3 loop reads CASSQGAGGGYSNQPQHF. The CDR3 DNA reads as TGTGCTAGCAGCCAGGGGGCCGGTGGAGGATATAGCAATCAGCCCCAGCATTTT.

The chain joins TRBV6-5 to TRBJ2-3; possible D gene TRBD1, 6 bases. CDR3 size: 14 residues. Between the trimmed V and J ends, which lost 10 bases and 0 bases, there was a span of 14 bases. From germline, CDR1 is MNHEY and CDR2 SVGAGI. The CDR3, as DNA: TGTGCCACCTCTTTTGGACAGAGCACAGATACGCAGTATTTT. Amino acids: CATSFGQSTDTQYF.

This chain joins TRBV18 and TRBJ1-2; TRBD1 aligns across 8 bases. In germline, CDR1 is KGHSH, CDR2 LQKENI. This CDR3 has 16 amino acids. The V gene end was trimmed by 0 bases and the J gene end by 4 bases; junction bases not matched to a gene: 7. This CDR3 is CASSPPQGAPGYGYTF. CDR3 bases: TGTGCCAGCTCACCACCTCAGGGGGCGCCAGGCTATGGCTACACCTTC.

V is TRBV7-3 and J is TRBJ2-3, with TRBD2 as a possible D gene (5 bases). Germline loops: CDR1 SGHTA, CDR2 FQGTGA. The CDR3 has 13 amino acids. Between the trimmed V and J ends, which lost 5 bases and 6 bases, there was a span of 12 bases. The CDR3 DNA sequence: TGTGCCAGCAGCCTGGACCGGAGGGATACGCAGTATTTT. Protein: CASSLDRRDTQYF.